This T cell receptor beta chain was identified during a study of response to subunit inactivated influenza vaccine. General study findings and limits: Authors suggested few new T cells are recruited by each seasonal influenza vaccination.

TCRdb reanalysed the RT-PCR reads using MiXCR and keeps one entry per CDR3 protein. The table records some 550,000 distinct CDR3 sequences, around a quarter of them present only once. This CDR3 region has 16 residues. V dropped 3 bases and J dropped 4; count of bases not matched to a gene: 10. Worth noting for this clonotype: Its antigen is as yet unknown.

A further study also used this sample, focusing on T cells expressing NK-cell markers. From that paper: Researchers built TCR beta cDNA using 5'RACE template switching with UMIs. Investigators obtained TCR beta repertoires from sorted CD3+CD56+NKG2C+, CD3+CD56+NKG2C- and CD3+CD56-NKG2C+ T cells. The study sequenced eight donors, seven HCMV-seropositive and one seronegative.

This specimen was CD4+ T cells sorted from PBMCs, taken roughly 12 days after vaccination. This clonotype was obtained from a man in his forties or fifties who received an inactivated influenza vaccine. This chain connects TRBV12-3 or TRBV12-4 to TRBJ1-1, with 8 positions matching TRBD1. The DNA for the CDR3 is TGTGCCAGCAGTTTTGTTCGGGCAGGGGGCATCACTGAAGCTTTCTTT. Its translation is CASSFVRAGGITEAFF.